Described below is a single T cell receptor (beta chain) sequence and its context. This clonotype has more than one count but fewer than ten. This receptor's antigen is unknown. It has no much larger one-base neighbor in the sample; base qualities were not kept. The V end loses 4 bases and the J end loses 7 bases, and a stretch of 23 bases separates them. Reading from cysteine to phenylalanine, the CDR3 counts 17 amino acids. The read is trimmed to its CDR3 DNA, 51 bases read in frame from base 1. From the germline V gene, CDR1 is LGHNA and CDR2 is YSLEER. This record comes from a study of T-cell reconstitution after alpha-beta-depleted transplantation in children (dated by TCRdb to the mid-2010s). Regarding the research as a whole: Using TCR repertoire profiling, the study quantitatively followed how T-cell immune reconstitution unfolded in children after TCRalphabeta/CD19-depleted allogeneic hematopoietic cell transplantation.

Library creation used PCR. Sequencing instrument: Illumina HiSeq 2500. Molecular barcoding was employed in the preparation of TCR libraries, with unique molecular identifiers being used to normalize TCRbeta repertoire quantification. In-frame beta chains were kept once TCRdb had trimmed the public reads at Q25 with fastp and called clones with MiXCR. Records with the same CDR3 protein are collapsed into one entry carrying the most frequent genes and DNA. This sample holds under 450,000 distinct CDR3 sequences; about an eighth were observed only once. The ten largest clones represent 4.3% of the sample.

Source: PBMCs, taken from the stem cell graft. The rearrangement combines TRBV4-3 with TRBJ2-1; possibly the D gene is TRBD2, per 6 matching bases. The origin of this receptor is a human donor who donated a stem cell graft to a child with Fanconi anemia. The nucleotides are TGCGCCAGCAGCCCCCGCTTCGGGCGGGGTGACATGAATGAGCAGTTCTTC. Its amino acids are CASSPRFGRGDMNEQFF.